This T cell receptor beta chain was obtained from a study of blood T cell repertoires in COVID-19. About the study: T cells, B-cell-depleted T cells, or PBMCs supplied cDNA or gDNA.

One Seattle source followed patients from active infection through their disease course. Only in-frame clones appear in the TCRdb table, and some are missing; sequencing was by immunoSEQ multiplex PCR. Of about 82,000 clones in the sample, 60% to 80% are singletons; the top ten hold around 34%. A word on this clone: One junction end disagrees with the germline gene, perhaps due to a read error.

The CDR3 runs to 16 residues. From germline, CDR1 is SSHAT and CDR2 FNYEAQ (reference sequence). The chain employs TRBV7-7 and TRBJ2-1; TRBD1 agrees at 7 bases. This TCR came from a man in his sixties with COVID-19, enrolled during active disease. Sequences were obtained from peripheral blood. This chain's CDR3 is CASSFGRTGGVDEQFF. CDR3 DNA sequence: TGTGCTAGCAGCTTTGGCCGGACAGGTGGCGTCGATGAGCAGTTCTTC.